A selection of T cell receptor beta chains follows, all from one sample in a study of cytomegalovirus exposure and HLA in healthy donors. TCRdb's copy holds only in-frame clones and misses some; the assay was immunoSEQ multiplex PCR. The sample includes fewer than 140,000 clones, 65% to 90% of them seen just once. Sequencing used PBMCs. These receptors all stem from a man between 50 and 59 years old in good health and CMV-seronegative. CDR3s include the opening cysteine and the closing phenylalanine or tryptophan. A D gene is named only where the DNA matches it firmly. Size is omitted from some rows. Given values are once, few, many or a class for expanded clones.

size	V	D	J	CDR3	DNA
once	TRBV5-1	-	TRBJ1-1	CASSEGGLYTEAFF	TGCGCCAGCAGCGAAGGGGGTTTATACACTGAAGCTTTCTTT
-	TRBV4-1	-	TRBJ1-5	CASSQERGFGNQPQHF	TGCGCCAGCAGCCAAGAGCGGGGGTTCGGCAATCAGCCCCAGCATTTT
-	TRBV7-7	-	TRBJ2-5	CASSHPGATQYF	TGTGCCAGCAGCCATCCGGGAGCGACCCAGTACTTC
once	TRBV11-2	TRBD1	TRBJ2-1	CASSSLRDRNNEQFF	TGTGCCAGCAGCTCTCTCCGGGACAGAAACAATGAGCAGTTCTTC
-	TRBV29-1	-	TRBJ1-5	CSVGSNGQPQHF	TGCAGCGTTGGGAGCAACGGTCAGCCCCAGCATTTT
-	TRBV29-1	-	TRBJ1-4	CSVEDYGTLKLFF	TGCAGCGTTGAAGATTATGGGACTCTAAAACTGTTTTTT
once	TRBV30	-	TRBJ2-5	CAWSVPVQETQYF	TGTGCCTGGAGTGTACCAGTCCAAGAGACCCAGTACTTC
once	TRBV19	TRBD1	TRBJ1-5	CASTLGTEVDQPQHF	TGTGCCAGTACCCTCGGGACAGAGGTAGATCAGCCCCAGCATTTT
-	TRBV19	-	TRBJ2-5	CASSIGPQGGETQYF	TGTGCCAGTAGTATCGGGCCCCAAGGGGGAGAGACCCAGTACTTC
-	TRBV6-6	-	TRBJ1-5	CASSYIGGQDQPQHF	TGTGCCAGCAGTTACATCGGGGGTCAGGATCAGCCCCAGCATTTT
-	TRBV5-4	-	TRBJ2-2	CASSLAGNTGELFF	TGTGCCAGCAGCTTGGCGGGGAATACCGGGGAGCTGTTTTTT
-	TRBV11-3	-	TRBJ2-2	CASSKTGTGELFF	TGTGCCAGCAGCAAGACGGGCACCGGGGAGCTGTTTTTT
-	TRBV7-9	-	TRBJ1-1	CASSWSTTEAFF	TGTGCCAGCAGCTGGAGTACCACTGAAGCTTTCTTT
-	TRBV7-2	-	TRBJ2-7	CASSLESGEQYF	TGTGCCAGCAGCTTAGAATCGGGGGAACAGTACTTC
-	TRBV11-2	-	TRBJ2-5	CASSAFSNGETQYF	TGTGCCAGCAGCGCATTCTCAAACGGAGAGACCCAGTACTTC
-	TRBV5-1	TRBD1	TRBJ1-2	CASSWNRDRGRGSGYTF	TGCGCCAGCAGCTGGAACCGGGACAGGGGGCGCGGGAGTGGCTACACCTTC
once	TRBV2	TRBD1	TRBJ2-7	CASKTGQGSYEQYF	TGTGCCAGCAAAACGGGACAGGGATCCTACGAGCAGTACTTC
-	TRBV7-9	-	TRBJ1-3	CASSLNPRGNEATIYF	TGTGCCAGCAGCTTAAACCCCAGAGGGAATGAGGCCACCATATATTTT
-	TRBV7-2	-	TRBJ2-7	CASSPLVGLSEQYF	TGTGCCAGCAGCCCCCTAGTAGGCCTTAGCGAGCAGTACTTC
once	TRBV5-4	TRBD1	TRBJ2-2	CASSLGGQANTGELFF	TGTGCCAGCAGCTTGGGGGGACAGGCGAACACCGGGGAGCTGTTTTTT
-	TRBV7-2	-	TRBJ2-2	CASSLGGLNTGELFF	TGTGCCAGCAGCTTAGGGGGACTTAACACCGGGGAGCTGTTTTTT
-	TRBV10-1	TRBD1	TRBJ2-1	CASSESILGQGADEQFF	TGCGCCAGCAGTGAGTCGATTTTAGGACAGGGGGCTGATGAGCAGTTCTTC
few	TRBV28	-	TRBJ2-1	CASFVGVGNEQFF	TGTGCCAGCTTCGTCGGGGTCGGGAATGAGCAGTTCTTC
-	TRBV7-6	-	TRBJ2-2	CASSLGGGWYTGELFF	TGTGCCAGCAGCTTAGGGGGAGGTTGGTACACCGGGGAGCTGTTTTTT